This T cell receptor (beta chain) is drawn from a study of molecular identifiers for immune sequencing clone quantification listed by TCRdb under 2018. As for the study more broadly: For a replicate experiment, RNA from roughly 21,000 or 96,000 naive CD8 T cells was divided into five aliquots, and four of the five aliquots were sequenced. This methods study benchmarked molecular-identifier clustering-based TCR repertoire sequencing (MIDCIRS) and TCR RNA copy counting, using CD8 T cells to do so. On the study overall, not on this receptor specifically: When barcode sub-clustering was not used, chimeric consensus sequences inflated TCR diversity, with chimeras reaching as high as 47%. Roughly 3 recovered TCR RNA copies per cell were obtained by modeling, versus about 9.7 by digital PCR, implying a capture efficiency of about 30%. Identical TCR molecules sharing a barcode could cause highly expanded clone sizes to be underestimated. In CMV-specific effector cells, clones with more than 20 RNA copies accounted for over 99% of molecules, whereas in naive cells such clones accounted for under 1%. Spiked-in Jurkat TCR RNA (approximately 10 copies' worth), which is not part of the donor repertoire, was contained in the naive libraries. Spiked-in Jurkat TCR RNA equivalent to a single cell was reported to be detectable even among one million naive CD8 T cells.

Libraries of naive CD8 T cells were built from anywhere between about 19,000 and 1,100,000 sorted cells, with 10%, 30% or 50% of the purified RNA used. Naive CD8 T cells were FACS-sorted as CD8+CD4-CCR7+CD45RA+ on a BD FACSAria II into RLT Plus buffer. Detection sensitivity was tested by spiking Jurkat RNA equal to some 10 TCR copies' worth into samples containing 20,000-1,000,000 naive CD8 T cells. CD8 T cells were enriched using RosetteSep CD8+ T Cell Enrichment Cocktail and Ficoll-Paque, and the enriched cells then underwent ACK red cell lysis. The sample holds many counts of this clonotype. Its antigen is currently not known. The record has no base qualities; no much larger clone is one base away. Libraries were prepared through PCR. The data were produced on an Illumina HiSeq 4000. Preparation of bulk TCR libraries followed a previously described approach, with the TCR primers listed in Table S5. Purification of total RNA was performed with the Qiagen AllPrep DNA/RNA kit. Reads from multiple sequencing runs of the same library were pooled before analysis. The authors' pipeline ran thus. Only reads with exact TCR constant sequence were kept, trimmed to 150 nt, and grouped by their 12-nt molecular barcodes. Reads in each barcode group were sub-clustered using a 15% Levenshtein threshold, and a quality-weighted consensus sequence was built for each RNA molecule. Non-functional sequences were excluded, and lower-count sequences lying one edit away from another sequence were also excluded. On the basis of fitting two negative binomial distributions, barcode sub-clusters with fewer than 20% of the maximum read count were discarded. The public reads were reanalyzed by TCRdb: fastp trimming at Q25, MiXCR alignment, in-frame beta chains only. Here each entry gathers all rows of one CDR3 protein and keeps the most common genes and DNA. The V and J calls follow TCRdb's processing rather than the paper's. The sample records approximately 54,000 distinct CDR3 sequences, almost 25% of which are singletons. Jointly, the top ten make up 1.5% to 2% of the sample.

The sequencing sample was made of naive CD8+ T cells from blood, with Jurkat cell RNA spiked in. Reading the label with the study, this specimen's cell subset or site is: FACS-sorted CD8+CD4-CCR7+CD45RA+ naive T cells. The receptor was isolated from a human donor in good health. Some libraries in this study had Jurkat cell RNA spiked in.

The DNA is TGTGCCAGCAGTCCGATTACTAGCGGGAGCCACGAGCAGTACTTC. Its coded protein is CASSPITSGSHEQYF. The V gene is TRBV28 and the J gene is TRBJ2-7; 11 bases in between match TRBD2. From a lookup of the germline V gene, CDR1 and CDR2 are MDHEN and SYDVKM. For this chain, trimming is 5 bases at the V end and 5 bases at the J end, and the number of junction bases without a gene match is 8. The CDR3 goes from the cysteine to the phenylalanine over 15 residues. The DNA shown is the 45-base CDR3, in frame from base 1.